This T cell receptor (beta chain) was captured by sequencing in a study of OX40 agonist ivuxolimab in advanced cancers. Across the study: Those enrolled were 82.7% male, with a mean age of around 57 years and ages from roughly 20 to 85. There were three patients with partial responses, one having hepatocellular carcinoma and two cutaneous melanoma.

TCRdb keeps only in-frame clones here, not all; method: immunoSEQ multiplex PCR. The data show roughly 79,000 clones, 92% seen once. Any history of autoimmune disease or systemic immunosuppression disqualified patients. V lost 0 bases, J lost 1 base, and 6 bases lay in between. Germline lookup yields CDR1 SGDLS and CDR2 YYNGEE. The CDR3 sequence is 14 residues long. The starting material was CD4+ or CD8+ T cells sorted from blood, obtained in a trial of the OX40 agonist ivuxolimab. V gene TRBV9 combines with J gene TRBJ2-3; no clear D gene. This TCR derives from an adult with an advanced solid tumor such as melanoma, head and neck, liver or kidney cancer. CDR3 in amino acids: CASSVDAGTDTQYF. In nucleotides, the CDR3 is TGTGCCAGCAGCGTAGATGCGGGCACAGATACGCAGTATTTT.